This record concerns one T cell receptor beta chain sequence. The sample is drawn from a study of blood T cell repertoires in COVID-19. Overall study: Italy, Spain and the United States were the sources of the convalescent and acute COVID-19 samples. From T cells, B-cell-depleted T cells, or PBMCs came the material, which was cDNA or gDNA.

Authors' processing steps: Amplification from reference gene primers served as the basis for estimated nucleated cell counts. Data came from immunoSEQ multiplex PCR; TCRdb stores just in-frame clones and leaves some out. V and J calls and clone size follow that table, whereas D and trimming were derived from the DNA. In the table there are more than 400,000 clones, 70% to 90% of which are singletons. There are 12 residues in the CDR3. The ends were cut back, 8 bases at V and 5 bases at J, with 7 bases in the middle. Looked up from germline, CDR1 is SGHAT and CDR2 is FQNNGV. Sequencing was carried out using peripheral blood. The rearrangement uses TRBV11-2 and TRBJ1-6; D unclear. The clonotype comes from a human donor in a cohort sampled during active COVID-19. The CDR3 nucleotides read TGTGCCAGCGGTCAGAATAATTCACCCCTCCACTTT. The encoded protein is CASGQNNSPLHF.